This entry features one T cell receptor beta chain sequence. As yet, its antigen is unknown. CDR3 length: 15 residues. The germline V gene has CDR1 SGHTA and CDR2 FQGTGA. Trimming removed 2 bases at V and 4 bases at J, with 11 bases between. The sample belongs to a study of cytomegalovirus exposure and HLA in healthy donors. Study-wide background: Some 200 million T cells yielded roughly 100 million unique TCR beta sequences, as an earlier analysis found. Broader study findings: There was a cluster of highly shared sequence variants that was likely a sequencing artifact.

PCR amplification relied on 60 Vbeta primers (plus 13 Jbeta primers). TCRdb's copy holds only in-frame clones and misses some; the assay was immunoSEQ multiplex PCR. The sample holds under 150,000 clones; 70% to 85% are singletons and the top ten take around 3.7%. The sample comprised PBMCs. The receptor was derived from a male donor in good health and CMV-seronegative. The rearrangement joins TRBV7-3 to TRBJ2-2; possibly TRBD2 for D (6 bases). This CDR3 reads CASSLSSASTGELFF. In DNA form, the CDR3 reads TGTGCCAGCAGCTTATCTAGCGCGAGCACCGGGGAGCTGTTTTTT.